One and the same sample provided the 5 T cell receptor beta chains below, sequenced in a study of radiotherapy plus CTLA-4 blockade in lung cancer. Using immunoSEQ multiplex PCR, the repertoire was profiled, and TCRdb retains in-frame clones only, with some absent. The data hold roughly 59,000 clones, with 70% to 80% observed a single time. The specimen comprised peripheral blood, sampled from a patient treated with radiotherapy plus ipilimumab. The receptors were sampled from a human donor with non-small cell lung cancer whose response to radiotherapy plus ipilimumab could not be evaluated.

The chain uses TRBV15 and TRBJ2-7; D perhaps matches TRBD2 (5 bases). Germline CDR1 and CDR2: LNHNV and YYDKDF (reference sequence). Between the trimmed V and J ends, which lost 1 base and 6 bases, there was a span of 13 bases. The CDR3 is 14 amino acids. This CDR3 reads CATSRVASYAEQYF. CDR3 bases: TGTGCCACCAGCAGAGTTGCTAGCTACGCCGAGCAGTACTTC.

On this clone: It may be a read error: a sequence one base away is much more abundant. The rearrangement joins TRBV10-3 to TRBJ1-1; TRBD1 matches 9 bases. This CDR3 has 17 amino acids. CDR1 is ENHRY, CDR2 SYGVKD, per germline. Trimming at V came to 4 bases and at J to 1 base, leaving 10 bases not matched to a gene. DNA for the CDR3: TGTGCCATCAGTGGGTCGGGACAGGGAGGTGGGAACACTGAAGCTTTCTTT. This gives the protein CAISGSGQGGGNTEAFF.

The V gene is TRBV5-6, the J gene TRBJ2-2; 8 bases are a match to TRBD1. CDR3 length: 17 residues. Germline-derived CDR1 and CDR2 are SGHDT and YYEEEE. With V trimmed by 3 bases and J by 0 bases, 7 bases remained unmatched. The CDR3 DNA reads TGTGCCAGCAGCTGGGGGACAGGTTCATCGAACACCGGGGAGCTGTTTTTT. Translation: CASSWGTGSSNTGELFF.

The CDR3, as DNA: TGTGCCAGTAGTTCCAGCGGGACGCAAAGGGAGACCCAGTACTTC. Protein: CASSSSGTQRETQYF. The rearrangement joins TRBV19 to TRBJ2-5; TRBD2 aligns across 7 bases. Trimming removed 5 bases from V and 5 bases from J; junction bases left unmatched: 11. Germline lookup yields CDR1 LNHDA and CDR2 SQIVND (reference sequence). This CDR3 has 15 residues.

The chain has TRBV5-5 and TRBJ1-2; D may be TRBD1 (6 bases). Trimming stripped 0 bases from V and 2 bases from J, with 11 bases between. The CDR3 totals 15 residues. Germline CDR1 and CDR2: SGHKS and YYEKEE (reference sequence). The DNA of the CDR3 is TGTGCCAGCAGCTTGGAAAGGGACATAAACTATGGCTACACCTTC. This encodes CASSLERDINYGYTF.